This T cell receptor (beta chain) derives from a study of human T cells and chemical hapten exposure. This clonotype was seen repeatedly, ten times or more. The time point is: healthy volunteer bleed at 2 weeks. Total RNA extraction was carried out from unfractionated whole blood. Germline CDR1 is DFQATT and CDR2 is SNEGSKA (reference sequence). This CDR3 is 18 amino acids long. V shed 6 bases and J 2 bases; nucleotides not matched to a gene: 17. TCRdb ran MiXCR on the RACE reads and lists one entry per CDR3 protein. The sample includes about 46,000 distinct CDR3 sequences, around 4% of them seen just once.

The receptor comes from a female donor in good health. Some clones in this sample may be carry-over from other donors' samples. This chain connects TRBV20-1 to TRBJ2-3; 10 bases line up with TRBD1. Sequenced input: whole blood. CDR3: CSAPGTGVNGHYTDTQYF. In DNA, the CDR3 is TGCAGTGCCCCTGGGACAGGGGTTAACGGCCACTACACAGATACGCAGTATTTT.